These 30 T cell receptor beta chains came from one sample sequenced in a study of T cell responses to AZD1222 COVID-19 vaccine (dated by TCRdb to the early 2020s). The sample's time point, from its label and the paper: baseline before first vaccination. Libraries came from the immunoSEQ multiplex PCR assay. TCRdb provides this immuneACCESS table in a form limited to in-frame rearrangements. Some clones are lacking; in checked studies, under half of them reflect an unresolved V gene, and why the rest are absent is not known. Across this sample there are about 83,000 clones, with roughly 82% seen only once. The biggest ten clones account for roughly 8.7% of the sample. The sample in question was peripheral blood, obtained on day 0 of AZD1222 vaccination. These receptors were collected from an adult in good health.

J is TRBJ2-1 and V is TRBV5-1; no clear D. The V gene's germline CDR1 is SGHRS and CDR2 YFSETQ. This CDR3 contains 14 residues. V was cut by 0 bases and J by 9 bases, with 13 bases left in between. CDR3 protein: CASSLEVTWLEQFF. CDR3 nucleotides: TGCGCCAGCAGCTTGGAGGTTACCTGGCTTGAGCAGTTCTTC.

The chain uses TRBV7-8 and TRBJ1-2, with D unclear. V was cut by 4 bases and J by 8 bases, with 14 bases left in between. This CDR3 comprises 13 residues. Per germline, CDR1 SGHVS and CDR2 FQNEAQ. The CDR3 sequence: CASSSWGTRGYTF. The CDR3 DNA follows: TGTGCCAGCAGCTCTTGGGGTACGCGCGGCTACACCTTC. Using reference TRBV7-8 and TRBJ1-2 for the parts outside the CDR3, the full variable domain is GAGVSQSPRYKVAKRGQDVALRCDPISGHVSLFWYQQALGQGPEFLTYFQNEAQLDKSGLPSDRFFAERPEGSVSTLKIQRTQQEDSAVYLCASSSWGTRGYTFGSGTRLTVV.

The V and J genes are TRBV6-5 and TRBJ2-7; D gene ambiguous. This CDR3 has 14 residues. Trimming took off 0 bases at V and 3 bases at J, with 9 bases between the two ends. Germline values: CDR1 MNHEY, CDR2 SVGAGI. In DNA, the CDR3 is TGTGCCAGCAGTTACTCGGCGGACGGCTACGAGCAGTACTTC. Its translation is CASSYSADGYEQYF.

The chain is built from TRBV12-5 and TRBJ1-2; a possible D gene is TRBD1 (5 bases). The V gene's germline CDR1 is LGHNT and CDR2 FRNRAP. The CDR3 spans 13 residues. V lost 8 bases and J 0 bases, leaving 10 bases between the germline ends. The CDR3 here is CASCRETNYGYTF. The CDR3 coding sequence is TGTGCTAGTTGCAGGGAAACTAACTATGGCTACACCTTC.

V and J are TRBV6-2 or TRBV6-3 and TRBJ1-5; 7 nucleotides agree with TRBD1. Germline CDR1 is MNHEY and CDR2 is SVGEGT. CDR3 size: 18 residues. V dropped 6 bases and J dropped 7; count of bases not matched to a gene: 21. This CDR3 is CASRYQTGGNRGLQPQHF. CDR3 bases: TGTGCCAGCAGATACCAAACCGGAGGTAACAGGGGTTTACAGCCCCAGCATTTT.

J is TRBJ1-1 and V is TRBV28; 12 bases are a match to TRBD1. This CDR3 is built from 15 residues. V gave up 5 bases and J gave up 5 bases; unmatched junction bases: 6. In germline, CDR1 is MDHEN, CDR2 SYDVKM. This CDR3 reads CASSTPGQGATEAFF. Here the CDR3 DNA reads TGTGCCAGCAGTACCCCGGGACAGGGGGCGACTGAAGCTTTCTTT.

This rearrangement joins TRBV2 to TRBJ1-2; D possibly corresponds to TRBD1 (5 bases). The CDR3 extends over 15 amino acids. Germline CDR1 and CDR2: SNHLY and FYNNEI. Trimming stripped 7 bases from V and 1 base from J, with 16 bases between. The CDR3 region is CASTLGLPRNYGYTF. In DNA, the CDR3 is TGTGCCAGCACCTTGGGACTACCCCGTAACTATGGCTACACCTTC.

This clone was seen more than once but under ten times. The V call is TRBV7-8, the J call TRBJ2-2, with 8 nucleotides matching TRBD1. CDR1 is SGHVS, CDR2 FQNEAQ, per germline. The J segment lost 2 bases and the V segment lost 6 bases, leaving 5 bases of the junction unmatched. The CDR3 is 15 amino acids. CDR3 sequence reads: CASRLGTGNTGELFF. The CDR3 bases are TGTGCCAGCAGATTGGGGACAGGCAACACCGGGGAGCTGTTTTTT. The full variable domain, in which reference TRBV7-8 and TRBJ2-2 provide the parts outside the CDR3, is GAGVSQSPRYKVAKRGQDVALRCDPISGHVSLFWYQQALGQGPEFLTYFQNEAQLDKSGLPSDRFFAERPEGSVSTLKIQRTQQEDSAVYLCASRLGTGNTGELFFGEGSRLTVL.

The rearrangement links TRBV24-1 to TRBJ1-2; the match to TRBD1 covers 10 bases. V trimming: 9 bases; J trimming: 2 bases; junction bases outside the gene matches: 5. Germline CDR1 is KGHDR and CDR2 is SFDVKD. The CDR3 is 14 residues long. CDR3 amino acids: CATSGTGANYGYTF. In DNA, the CDR3 is TGTGCCACCTCCGGGACAGGGGCGAACTATGGCTACACCTTC.

The J gene is TRBJ2-1, the V gene TRBV7-3; weak D call: TRBD1 (6 bases). V dropped 5 bases and J dropped 2 bases, with 13 bases sitting between them. The germline gives CDR1 SGHTA, CDR2 FQGTGA. This CDR3 contains 15 residues. The CDR3 reads CASSPGATPYNEQFF. The CDR3 DNA follows: TGTGCCAGCAGCCCAGGGGCAACACCCTACAATGAGCAGTTCTTC.

This chain links TRBV6-2 or TRBV6-3 with TRBJ2-7; 9 positions agree with TRBD1. This CDR3 has 15 residues. Unmatched junction bases numbered 7, after V lost 6 bases and J lost 1 base. The V gene's germline CDR1 is MNHEY and CDR2 SVGEGT. CDR3 amino acids: CASSSGGTGSYEQYF. In DNA form, the CDR3 reads TGTGCCAGCAGCTCCGGGGGGACAGGGTCCTACGAGCAGTACTTC.

The chain recombines TRBV28 with TRBJ2-5; 9 nucleotides align to TRBD1. CDR3 length: 16 residues. The ends lost 6 bases at V and 0 bases at J; junction bases unmatched: 8. Germline lookup yields CDR1 MDHEN and CDR2 SYDVKM. For the CDR3, the DNA is TGTGCCAGCAGCCCCGGGACAGGGACGTACCAAGAGACCCAGTACTTC. Residues: CASSPGTGTYQETQYF.

V is TRBV19 and J is TRBJ2-2; 8 bases fit TRBD1. Trimming at V came to 6 bases and at J to 5 bases, leaving 8 bases not matched to a gene. Germline V CDR1 and CDR2: LNHDA, SQIVND (reference sequence). The CDR3 spans 15 residues. CDR3 amino acids: CASSNLRQGTGELFF. Here the CDR3 DNA reads TGTGCCAGTAGCAACCTCCGACAGGGGACCGGGGAGCTGTTTTTT.

This clone was seen a handful of times. V is TRBV4-1 and J is TRBJ2-5, with D perhaps TRBD2 (5 bases). The length of the CDR3 is 15 residues. Trimming shortened V by 2 bases and J by 0 bases, and 10 bases separated the two germline ends. Germline V CDR1 and CDR2: MGHRA, YSYEKL. The CDR3 sequence is CASSQSGLNQETQYF. The CDR3 nucleotides are TGCGCCAGCAGCCAATCTGGACTGAACCAAGAGACCCAGTACTTC.

DNA of the CDR3: TGTGCCAGCAGTTCGATTCTAGCGGGAGGGCGCGGTGGCTACGAGCAGTACTTC. Its translation: CASSSILAGGRGGYEQYF. The chain uses TRBV6-2 or TRBV6-3 and TRBJ2-7, with 12 bases lining up with TRBD2. The V segment lost 4 bases and the J segment 3 bases; nucleotides outside the gene matches: 13. The V gene's germline CDR1 is MNHEY and CDR2 SVGEGT. This CDR3 comprises 18 residues.

This clone is a singleton in its sample. The chain links TRBV9 to TRBJ1-1, with D maybe TRBD1 (5 bases). CDR3 length: 16 residues. Germline V gene sequence: CDR1 SGDLS, CDR2 YYNGEE. The ends were cut back, 2 bases at V and 3 bases at J, with 17 bases in the middle. The DNA for the CDR3 is TGTGCCAGCAGCGTCGCCCCCGGCAGGGTTGACACTGAAGCTTTCTTT. It codes for CASSVAPGRVDTEAFF.

The V call is TRBV7-9, the J call TRBJ2-2; 10 bases line up with TRBD1. CDR3 length equals 15 residues. V trimming: 4 bases; J trimming: 7 bases; junction bases outside the gene matches: 6. Germline V CDR1 and CDR2: SEHNR, FQNEAQ (reference sequence). The DNA of the CDR3 is TGTGCCAGCAGCTCGACAGGGGGCGCGAGCGGGGAGCTGTTTTTT. As protein: CASSSTGGASGELFF.

This sequence joins TRBV11-2 and TRBJ1-2; D unresolved. The CDR3 length is 13 residues. Trimming stripped 1 base from V and 3 bases from J, with 6 bases between. Germline loops: CDR1 SGHAT, CDR2 FQNNGV. CDR3 residues: CASSLGWDYGYTF. The CDR3 DNA follows: TGTGCCAGCAGCTTAGGTTGGGACTATGGCTACACCTTC.

This chain connects TRBV19 to TRBJ2-3; maybe TRBD1 (6 bases). Germline V gives CDR1 LNHDA, CDR2 SQIVND (reference sequence). The V and J ends lost 3 bases and 2 bases respectively, with 9 bases between them. The CDR3 runs to 14 residues. The CDR3 here is CASSIRTATDTQYF. Written as DNA, the CDR3 is TGTGCCAGTAGTATCCGGACAGCCACAGATACGCAGTATTTT. Complete variable domain (other parts from reference TRBV19 and TRBJ2-3): DGGITQSPKYLFRKEGQNVTLSCEQNLNHDAMYWYRQDPGQGLRLIYYSQIVNDFQKGDIAEGYSVSREKKESFPLTVTSAQKNPTAFYLCASSIRTATDTQYFGPGTRLTVL.

The CDR3 protein is CASSFGEARETQYF. CDR3 DNA: TGCGCCAGCAGCTTTGGGGAAGCGAGGGAGACCCAGTACTTC. The chain uses TRBV5-1 and TRBJ2-5; the D is unclear. Per germline, CDR1 SGHRS and CDR2 YFSETQ. The CDR3 is 14 amino acids. V gave up 2 bases and J gave up 5 bases, with 13 bases separating them. Based on the CDR3 plus reference TRBV5-1 and TRBJ2-5, the full variable domain is KAGVTQTPRYLIKTRGQQVTLSCSPISGHRSVSWYQQTPGQGLQFLFEYFSETQRNKGNFPGRFSGRQFSNSRSEMNVSTLELGDSALYLCASSFGEARETQYFGPGTRLLVL.

The CDR3 protein is CASGLAFPGLAGRETQYF. CDR3 sequence (DNA): TGTGCTAGTGGTTTGGCCTTCCCAGGACTAGCGGGACGTGAGACCCAGTACTTC. The rearrangement uses TRBV12-5 and TRBJ2-5; 12 positions agree with TRBD2. The CDR3 spans 18 residues. With V trimmed by 1 base and J by 5 bases, 11 bases remained unmatched. CDR1 and CDR2 from the germline V gene are LGHNT and FRNRAP.

The chain joins TRBV27 to TRBJ2-1; D remains ambiguous. This CDR3 spans 18 amino acids. Deletions cut 1 base from V and 0 bases from J, with 16 bases between. Germline V lookup: CDR1 MNHEY, CDR2 SMNVEV (reference sequence). The CDR3 region is CASSLLGRHLSSYNEQFF. DNA for the CDR3: TGTGCCAGCAGTTTATTAGGGCGCCACTTAAGCTCCTACAATGAGCAGTTCTTC.

V gene TRBV4-3 combines with J gene TRBJ1-2; TRBD1 agrees at 12 bases. The J segment lost 8 bases and the V segment lost 0 bases, leaving 4 bases of the junction unmatched. CDR3 length equals 15 residues. The germline gives CDR1 LGHNA, CDR2 YSLEER. CDR3 amino acids: CASSQDWDRGRGYTF. For the CDR3, the DNA is TGCGCCAGCAGCCAAGACTGGGACAGGGGGCGAGGCTACACCTTC.

The chain is built from TRBV5-5 and TRBJ2-2; 13 positions match TRBD2. This CDR3 is 18 amino acids long. Per germline, CDR1 SGHKS and CDR2 YYEKEE (reference sequence). The J segment lost 4 bases and the V segment lost 2 bases, leaving 8 bases of the junction unmatched. Here the CDR3 reads CASSLLAGGLKGTGELFF. The CDR3 DNA reads as TGTGCCAGCAGCTTACTAGCGGGGGGGCTGAAAGGCACCGGGGAGCTGTTTTTT. Combining the CDR3 with reference TRBV5-5 and TRBJ2-2 gives the whole variable domain DAGVTQSPTHLIKTRGQQVTLRCSPISGHKSVSWYQQVLGQGPQFIFQYYEKEERGRGNFPDRFSARQFPNYSSELNVNALLLGDSALYLCASSLLAGGLKGTGELFFGEGSRLTVL.

The chain is built from TRBV6-2 or TRBV6-3 and TRBJ2-2; weak D call: TRBD2 (6 bases). Trimming took off 2 bases at V and 2 bases at J, with 21 bases between the two ends. This CDR3 contains 19 residues. Germline V gene sequence: CDR1 MNHEY, CDR2 SVGEGT. CDR3 sequence reads: CASSYRGRSRDSNTGELFF. The CDR3 bases are TGTGCCAGCAGTTACAGGGGTCGGTCCCGGGACTCCAACACCGGGGAGCTGTTTTTT.

CDR3 amino acids: CASSSLAPDTQYF. The CDR3 DNA reads TGTGCCAGCAGTTCCCTAGCCCCAGATACGCAGTATTTT. The V gene is TRBV6-2 or TRBV6-3, the J gene TRBJ2-3, with D perhaps TRBD2 (5 bases). V lost 4 bases to trimming and J lost 4 bases, with 9 bases between them. The germline gives CDR1 MNHEY, CDR2 SVGEGT. The CDR3 is 13 amino acids.

Only a few counts were recorded for this clone. This rearrangement joins TRBV10-3 to TRBJ1-2; TRBD1 matches 8 bases. CDR3 size: 13 residues. With 4 bases clipped from V and 4 bases from J, the junction kept 2 bases outside the gene matches. The germline V gene encodes CDR1 ENHRY and CDR2 SYGVKD. This CDR3 is CAISGQGAYGYTF. For the CDR3, the DNA is TGTGCCATCAGTGGCCAGGGGGCCTATGGCTACACCTTC.

The chain has TRBV6-1 and TRBJ2-5, with D perhaps TRBD1 or TRBD2 (6 bases each). V was trimmed by 4 bases and J by 0 bases, leaving 18 bases between them. There are 17 residues in the CDR3. CDR1 and CDR2 from the germline V gene are MNHNS and SASEGT. CDR3 nucleotides: TGTGCCAGCAGTGGCTCCCGGGGGCATTCGTACCAAGAGACCCAGTACTTC. Translated: CASSGSRGHSYQETQYF.

The chain links TRBV4-1 to TRBJ1-2; D uncertain. This CDR3 has 16 amino acids. Germline loops: CDR1 MGHRA, CDR2 YSYEKL. V gave up 1 base and J gave up 2 bases, with 14 bases separating them. The CDR3: CASSQVIWNQNYGYTF. In DNA form, the CDR3 reads TGCGCCAGCAGCCAAGTTATCTGGAATCAAAACTATGGCTACACCTTC.

The rearrangement joins TRBV7-2 to TRBJ1-3; tentatively, D is TRBD1 (5 bases). The CDR3 loop spans 17 amino acids. V was pared by 1 base and J by 7 bases, with 20 bases between. Germline-derived CDR1 and CDR2 are SGHTA and FQGNSA. CDR3 sequence reads: CASSLGWSGARGNTIYF. CDR3 in DNA: TGTGCCAGCAGCTTAGGATGGAGCGGGGCTAGAGGGAACACCATATATTTT.